This T cell receptor (beta chain) is drawn from a study of regulatory T cells in long-lasting Graves disease (dated by TCRdb to the early 2020s). General notes on the study: Persistent Graves' disease was defined as persistently positive TSH receptor autoantibodies together with antithyroid drug treatment for over 5 years. Patients with persistent Graves' disease were compared with patients with newly diagnosed Graves' disease using TCR sequencing and RNA sequencing of peripheral blood. The study was conducted in China and was registered as a clinical trial. TCR sequencing covered about 13 persistent and around 20 newly diagnosed Graves' disease patients, 33 samples in total. Antithyroid drugs had been taken for 8.5 to 13 years on average by persistent Graves' disease patients in the clinical cohort.

The time point label on this specimen signifies: persistent/refractory GD, antithyroid drugs over 5 years with positive TRAb. RNA was extracted from PBMCs in TRIzol for both TCR sequencing and RNA sequencing. Graves' disease was diagnosed according to American Thyroid Association guidelines. Patients were recruited from an endocrinology department in Xi'an, China. Each patient gave approximately 9.7 milliliters of peripheral blood, collected in an EDTA anticoagulant tube. Ficoll Paque Plus density gradient separation was used to isolate PBMCs, and no further T cell sorting was done. An Agilent 2100 Bioanalyzer and agarose gel were used to assess RNA quality, and a NanoDrop 2000 was used to measure RNA concentration. As concerns this clonotype: Its antigen specificity is not known. No much larger clone exists at a distance of one base, and base qualities are not known.

Summary of the overall study and its limitations: Patients with persistent disease shared more public clonotypes (over 2,500) than newly diagnosed patients did (approximately 970). The study examined only peripheral blood because the primary lesion, thyroid tissue, could not be accessed. The authors noted that the small sample size was a limitation that may lower accuracy. Sequencing and analysis were restricted to the TCR beta chain. Lower TCR Shannon entropy and fewer highly expanded clones were observed in persistent Graves' disease patients than in newly diagnosed patients, which suggested clonal expansion. TRBV28, TRBJ1-2 and TRBJ2-5 were preferentially used in persistent disease, while TRBV20-1 and TRBJ2-1 were favored in newly diagnosed disease.

The CDR3 covers 16 residues, taking in both the cysteine and the phenylalanine. Kept here is only the CDR3 DNA, which spans 48 bases and is read in frame from base 1. V is reduced by 2 bases and J by 5 bases, leaving a spacing of 16 bases between them. The germline V gene (reference sequence) gives CDR1 as GTSNPN and CDR2 as SVGIG. The library was built by means of multiplex PCR. The data were produced on an Illumina HiSeq 4000. To build TCR beta libraries, CDR3 regions were amplified by Arm-PCR using iRepertoire HTBI primers. PCR products were gel purified before sequencing. As for the authors' bioinformatics: Gene usage analysis of CDR3 amino acid clonotypes used the 60 to 80 TRBV and about 15 TRBJ segments found across samples. COPE and FqMerger were used to merge filtered high-quality paired reads into contigs. BLAST was used to align contigs to IMGT TRBV, TRBD and TRBJ reference genes, and CDR3 was defined according to IMGT. Clonotypes above 0.1% frequency were classified as highly expanded clones. Shannon entropy was used to measure repertoire diversity, and the Gini coefficient was used to measure V-J evenness. Public clonotypes were defined as clonotypes shared by more than one individual. TCRdb itself trimmed the public reads at Q25 with fastp, ran MiXCR and retained productive beta chains. All rows with the same CDR3 protein become a single entry with the most common DNA and genes. TCRdb, not the authors, supplied the V and J calls. The sample table shows 400,000 or so distinct CDR3 sequences, and about 20% are seen once. The ten largest account for roughly 20% of the sample.

This TCR derives from a female donor with Graves disease. The sequence is built from TRBV30 and TRBJ1-6; no D gene is confidently identified. The sample was peripheral blood mononuclear cells (PBMCs), taken when the disease was refractory, from a patient treated with antithyroid drugs. CDR3 region: CAWSMWAESDNSPLHF. Read as DNA, the sequence is TGTGCCTGGAGTATGTGGGCGGAGTCGGATAATTCACCCCTCCACTTT.